This T cell receptor (beta chain) was sequenced for a study of response to subunit inactivated influenza vaccine. Study-level findings and limits: Only a handful of new T cells, the authors suggested, are recruited with each seasonal influenza vaccination.

Details on this clonotype: Its target is not known.

MiXCR was run by TCRdb on the RT-PCR reads, yielding one entry per CDR3 protein. The top ten clones hold roughly 10% of a sample with more than 700,000 distinct CDR3 sequences, around 20% of them seen once. Sample: PBMCs from blood, taken roughly 5 days after vaccination. The clonotype was recovered from a man aged 50 to 59 who received an inactivated influenza vaccine.

CDR3 bases: TGTGCCAGCAGCCCAGGACTAGCGGGAGGGGTAGAGACCCAGTACTTC. It specifies CASSPGLAGGVETQYF. The rearrangement uses TRBV7-9 and TRBJ2-5; 15 positions match TRBD2. The V segment lost 5 bases and the J segment 4 bases; nucleotides outside the gene matches: 5. The CDR3 length is 16 residues. CDR1 and CDR2 (germline): SEHNR, FQNEAQ (reference sequence).